The 28 T cell receptor beta chains presented below share a single source sample, sequenced in a study of cytomegalovirus exposure and HLA in healthy donors. A multiplex PCR was run with 60 Vbeta primers and 13 Jbeta primers. Here immunoSEQ multiplex PCR was the method, and the copy in TCRdb shows in-frame clones only, minus some. Counted here are 70,000 to 85,000 clones, less than 75% occurring once; the ten biggest clones make up 5% to 6%. Sample: PBMCs. These receptors were taken from a man aged 25-45 years in good health and CMV-seropositive.

This clone was found a few times. The chain has TRBV11-2 and TRBJ1-1; D remains ambiguous. V was shortened by 3 bases and J by 4 bases, with 12 bases between the two germline ends. CDR1 is SGHAT and CDR2 is FQNNGV in the germline V gene. CDR3 size: 14 residues. The CDR3 nucleotides read TGTGCCAGCAGCTTGTACACGGAGGCCACTGAAGCTTTCTTT. It translates to CASSLYTEATEAFF.

This clone has a single count. The chain employs TRBV7-6 and TRBJ1-6; no reliable D call. V gave up 4 bases and J gave up 5 bases, with 12 bases separating them. CDR3 length equals 15 residues. The V gene's germline CDR1 is SGHVS and CDR2 FNYEAQ. In DNA form, the CDR3 reads TGTGCCAGCAGCTCCGGACGGGGAAATAATTCACCCCTCCACTTT. It translates to CASSSGRGNNSPLHF.

This clone showed up just a few times. The chain uses TRBV2 and TRBJ1-2; no clear D gene. This CDR3 contains 13 residues. Germline V gene sequence: CDR1 SNHLY, CDR2 FYNNEI. Deletions cut 8 bases from V and 0 bases from J, with 10 bases between. DNA of the CDR3: TGTGCCAGCCTCAGCGAGACTAACTATGGCTACACCTTC. This encodes CASLSETNYGYTF.

The gene calls are TRBV25-1 and TRBJ2-3, with D perhaps matching TRBD1 (5 bases). Trimming took off 7 bases at V and 4 bases at J, with 18 bases between the two ends. CDR1 is MGHDK and CDR2 is SYGVNS in the germline V gene. CDR3 size: 15 residues. For the CDR3, the DNA is TGTGCCAGCAAAAAGCAGGGAAGATTGGCAGATACGCAGTATTTT. Translated, it gives CASKKQGRLADTQYF.

This sequence joins TRBV5-1 and TRBJ1-2, with 9 bases aligning to TRBD1. The ends lost 2 bases at V and 6 bases at J; junction bases unmatched: 8. There are 15 residues in the CDR3. Per germline, CDR1 SGHRS and CDR2 YFSETQ. Here the CDR3 reads CASSLPGQGNNGYTF. CDR3 bases: TGCGCCAGCAGCTTACCGGGACAGGGAAATAATGGCTACACCTTC.

This clone appeared a single time. The genes are TRBV28 and TRBJ2-2; 9 bases are shared with TRBD2. This CDR3 is built from 17 residues. V shed 3 bases, J shed 7 bases, and the junction held 12 bases outside the gene matches. Germline V CDR1 and CDR2: MDHEN, SYDVKM. The CDR3: CASSLGAAGGAIGELFF. The CDR3 DNA is TGTGCCAGCAGTTTGGGAGCGGCGGGGGGGGCTATCGGGGAGCTGTTTTTT. Complete variable domain (other parts from reference TRBV28 and TRBJ2-2): DVKVTQSSRYLVKRTGEKVFLECVQDMDHENMFWYRQDPGLGLRLIYFSYDVKMKEKGDIPEGYSVSREKKERFSLILESASTNQTSMYLCASSLGAAGGAIGELFFGEGSRLTVL.

The chain joins TRBV14 to TRBJ2-1; no firm D call. Germline V gene lookup returns CDR1 SGHDN and CDR2 FVKESK. This CDR3 is 15 amino acids long. Trimming shortened V by 1 base and J by 0 bases, and 7 bases separated the two germline ends. The CDR3 is CASSQVGFSYNEQFF. The CDR3 nucleotides read TGTGCCAGCAGCCAAGTCGGGTTCTCCTACAATGAGCAGTTCTTC.

The chain is built from TRBV11-1 and TRBJ2-7; 9 bases are shared with TRBD2. The CDR3 has 15 residues. From germline, CDR1 is SGHAT and CDR2 FQDESV (reference sequence). Unmatched junction bases numbered 11, after V lost 4 bases and J lost 7 bases. The CDR3: CASSYPSGMVGEQYF. The CDR3 nucleotides read TGTGCCAGCAGCTACCCTAGCGGGATGGTGGGGGAGCAGTACTTC.

V gene TRBV11-3 combines with J gene TRBJ1-3; TRBD1 is a possible D gene (6 bases). CDR1 is SGHNT, CDR2 YENEEA, per germline. The V gene lost 3 bases and the J gene lost 0 bases, with 12 bases spanning the gap. The CDR3 runs to 16 residues. The chain's CDR3 is CASSFSGVDSGNTIYF. CDR3 DNA sequence: TGTGCCAGCAGCTTCTCAGGGGTGGACTCTGGAAACACCATATATTTT. Combining the CDR3 with reference TRBV11-3 and TRBJ1-3 gives the whole variable domain EAGVVQSPRYKIIEKKQPVAFWCNPISGHNTLYWYLQNLGQGPELLIRYENEEAVDDSQLPKDRFSAERLKGVDSTLKIQPAELGDSAVYLCASSFSGVDSGNTIYFGEGSWLTVV.

The chain has TRBV4-3 and TRBJ2-7, with TRBD1 matching 9 bases. CDR3 length equals 15 residues. Germline V gene sequence: CDR1 LGHNA, CDR2 YSLEER. Losses at the gene ends were 0 bases for V and 3 bases for J; bases not matched to a gene: 3. Written as DNA, the CDR3 is TGCGCCAGCAGCCAAGATTGGGGACAGGGCTACGAGCAGTACTTC. Protein sequence: CASSQDWGQGYEQYF.

The rearrangement links TRBV7-2 to TRBJ2-7, with D perhaps matching TRBD1 (6 bases). V gave up 1 base and J gave up 7 bases, with 14 bases separating them. The CDR3 consists of 14 residues. Per the germline V gene, CDR1 is SGHTA and CDR2 is FQGNSA. As DNA, the CDR3 is TGTGCCAGCAGCTTAGTGACGGGACAAGAAGAGCAGTACTTC. Encoded protein: CASSLVTGQEEQYF.

J is TRBJ2-3 and V is TRBV19; maybe TRBD1 (6 bases). CDR3 length: 13 residues. The germline V gene has CDR1 LNHDA and CDR2 SQIVND (reference sequence). Trimming left V 9 bases short and J 3 bases short, with 13 bases between. This CDR3 is CASGSDRTDTQYF. The CDR3 DNA follows: TGTGCCAGCGGATCGGACAGAACAGATACGCAGTATTTT.

The chain combines TRBV2 with TRBJ1-5; TRBD1 is a possible D gene (5 bases). Trimming cost V 2 bases and J 0 bases, with 8 bases left between them. Per germline, CDR1 SNHLY and CDR2 FYNNEI. There are 15 residues in the CDR3. CDR3 in amino acids: CASSEKTVSNQPQHF. CDR3 sequence (DNA): TGTGCCAGCAGTGAAAAGACAGTTAGCAATCAGCCCCAGCATTTT.

The V and J genes are TRBV7-9 and TRBJ2-7, with a weak D call TRBD2 (6 bases). With 7 bases removed from V and 2 bases from J, the gap between germline ends came to 12 bases. The length of the CDR3 is 13 residues. Germline CDR1 reads SEHNR; CDR2 reads FQNEAQ (reference sequence). The CDR3 DNA reads as TGTGCCAGCACCCGCGGGGAGACCTACGAGCAGTACTTC. It is translated as CASTRGETYEQYF.

The chain has TRBV6-5 and TRBJ2-7, with 10 bases matching TRBD2. CDR3 length: 16 amino acids. The V segment lost 2 bases and the J segment 0 bases; nucleotides outside the gene matches: 4. Germline lookup yields CDR1 MNHEY and CDR2 SVGAGI. The CDR3 region is CASSYRRTSGSYEQYF. The CDR3 DNA sequence: TGTGCCAGCAGTTACCGCAGGACTAGCGGCTCCTACGAGCAGTACTTC.

This clone came up once. V is TRBV2 and J is TRBJ2-7, with D tentatively TRBD2 (5 bases). V was trimmed by 1 base and J by 0 bases, leaving 7 bases between them. This CDR3 is built from 14 residues. In germline, CDR1 is SNHLY, CDR2 FYNNEI. The CDR3 reads CASSEGGLSYEQYF. As DNA, the CDR3 is TGTGCCAGCAGTGAAGGAGGACTCTCCTACGAGCAGTACTTC.

Worth noting for this clone: Distinct nucleotide sequences in the sample also encode this CDR3. The genes are TRBV9 and TRBJ2-2; D possibly corresponds to TRBD1 (5 bases). The germline V and J ends were trimmed by 3 bases and 6 bases, with 9 bases remaining between them. In germline, CDR1 is SGDLS, CDR2 YYNGEE. This CDR3 is 13 amino acids long. CDR3 nucleotide sequence: TGTGCCAGCAGCGCTCAGGGCGCCGGGGAGCTGTTTTTT. It yields the protein CASSAQGAGELFF.

This chain uses TRBV7-3 with TRBJ1-4; 9 positions agree with TRBD1. Trimming removed 1 base from V and 7 bases from J; junction bases left unmatched: 7. Germline V gene data show CDR1 as SGHTA and CDR2 as FQGTGA. The CDR3 covers 16 residues. The CDR3 nucleotides are TGTGCCAGCAGCTTAAGGGGAGCGACAGGGGGTGAAAAACTGTTTTTT. Amino acids: CASSLRGATGGEKLFF.

The chain uses TRBV19 and TRBJ2-2; 9 bases map to TRBD2. CDR1 is LNHDA and CDR2 is SQIVND in the germline V gene (reference sequence). V lost 7 bases to trimming and J lost 3 bases; unmatched junction nucleotides: 12. This CDR3 spans 17 amino acids. The DNA of the CDR3 is TGTGCCAGTACCTCACGACTAGCGGAGGGGGACACCGGGGAGCTGTTTTTT. It encodes CASTSRLAEGDTGELFF. Based on the CDR3 plus reference TRBV19 and TRBJ2-2, the full variable domain is DGGITQSPKYLFRKEGQNVTLSCEQNLNHDAMYWYRQDPGQGLRLIYYSQIVNDFQKGDIAEGYSVSREKKESFPLTVTSAQKNPTAFYLCASTSRLAEGDTGELFFGEGSRLTVL.

V usage is TRBV6-1 and J usage is TRBJ2-5; the D gene is possibly TRBD2 (6 bases). The CDR3 has 14 amino acids. The germline V gene has CDR1 MNHNS and CDR2 SASEGT. Trimming cost V 4 bases and J 5 bases, with 14 bases left between them. The CDR3 is CASSAVAGLETQYF. CDR3 in DNA: TGTGCCAGCAGTGCCGTGGCGGGGCTGGAGACCCAGTACTTC.

This clone was detected only a few times. The chain carries TRBV11-2 and TRBJ2-3, with a tentative D call TRBD1 (6 bases). This CDR3 is 14 amino acids long. V was clipped by 1 base and J by 7 bases, with 12 bases between them. The V gene's germline CDR1 is SGHAT and CDR2 FQNNGV. The CDR3 coding sequence is TGTGCCAGCAGCTTAGCTGGGACATCGAATACGCAGTATTTT. Protein sequence: CASSLAGTSNTQYF.

The genes are TRBV7-2 and TRBJ2-4, with 8 bases lining up with TRBD2. Germline values: CDR1 SGHTA, CDR2 FQGNSA. This CDR3 comprises 14 residues. The J segment lost 5 bases and the V segment lost 8 bases, leaving 8 bases of the junction unmatched. CDR3 in DNA: TGTGCCAGCGGACAAGCGGGAGCGGAAAACATTCAGTACTTC. Amino acid sequence: CASGQAGAENIQYF.

The chain employs TRBV9 and TRBJ1-3; no reliable D call. The CDR3 extends over 15 amino acids. Trimming left V 0 bases short and J 2 bases short, with 9 bases between. Germline V gene data show CDR1 as SGDLS and CDR2 as YYNGEE. CDR3 nucleotide sequence: TGTGCCAGCAGCGTAGCGGGATTTGCTGGAAACACCATATATTTT. It is translated as CASSVAGFAGNTIYF.

The J gene is TRBJ2-7, the V gene TRBV5-1; 7 bases map to TRBD1. The junction had 12 bases not matched to a gene; V was cut back by 4 bases and J by 2 bases. Germline V gene lookup returns CDR1 SGHRS and CDR2 YFSETQ. CDR3 size: 16 residues. The CDR3 sequence is CASSLEPDRVAYEQYF. DNA of the CDR3: TGCGCCAGCAGCCTAGAACCCGACAGGGTCGCCTACGAGCAGTACTTC.

This clone was seen more than once but under ten times. The genes are TRBV5-6 and TRBJ1-2; possibly TRBD1 for D (5 bases). The V gene's germline CDR1 is SGHDT and CDR2 YYEEEE. V was trimmed by 0 bases and J by 2 bases, leaving 11 bases between them. This CDR3 comprises 15 residues. The CDR3 DNA reads as TGTGCCAGCAGCTTGGTTCCAGGGTCGAACTATGGCTACACCTTC. Its protein product is CASSLVPGSNYGYTF.

The chain is built from TRBV5-1 and TRBJ2-7; TRBD2 matches 8 bases. The CDR3 is 15 residues long. Germline V gene lookup returns CDR1 SGHRS and CDR2 YFSETQ. V trimming: 2 bases; J trimming: 0 bases; junction bases outside the gene matches: 4. CDR3 region: CASSFSGTFSYEQYF. As DNA, the CDR3 is TGCGCCAGCAGCTTTAGCGGGACCTTCTCCTACGAGCAGTACTTC.

This clone showed up just a few times. The CDR3 reads CASSESFRGLSTDTQYF. The DNA for the CDR3 is TGTGCCAGCAGTGAAAGTTTCCGGGGTCTTAGCACAGATACGCAGTATTTT. The V and J genes are TRBV6-1 and TRBJ2-3, with D perhaps TRBD2 (5 bases). The CDR3 is 17 amino acids. The germline gives CDR1 MNHNS, CDR2 SASEGT. Trimming pared 2 bases from V and 0 bases from J, leaving 15 bases between.

With regard to this clone: The junction differs from germline at one of its ends, possibly a read error. The rearrangement uses TRBV29-1 and TRBJ2-7, with D possibly being TRBD1 (6 bases). The CDR3 loop spans 12 amino acids. Germline values: CDR1 SQVTM, CDR2 ANQGSEA. In nucleotides, the CDR3 is TGCAGCGTCGAAGGTCCCAGGGGCGAGCAGTACTTC. It codes for CSVEGPRGEQYF.